The TCR beta chain under discussion was sequenced for a study of neurological immune-mediated disorders (dated by TCRdb to between 2018 and 2021). A note on the overall study: Using UMI-based sequencing, the study compared peripheral blood TCR-beta repertoires from patients with HTLV-I-associated myelopathy (HAM/TSP), patients with multiple sclerosis, and healthy controls. Alongside PBMC samples, the set of 106 TCR-beta libraries contained longitudinal samples, technical triplicates, and paired CD4+ and CD8+ T-cell subsets that had been sorted. Longitudinal HAM/TSP and healthy donors were sampled at 3 time-points each (about 3-40 month intervals). The cohort comprised roughly 69 subjects: 14 HAM/TSP patients, some 34 multiple sclerosis patients and about 20 healthy controls.

To synthesize cDNA, template-switch 5'RACE was performed with a primer carrying a 10-nucleotide random unique molecular identifier so that each TCR transcript was tagged. Over 170 million TCR-beta sequences, covering 15-18 subjects, were produced in each sequencing run. The RNeasy kit was used for extraction of total RNA. The KAPA Real-time Library Amplification kit was used to amplify TCR-beta VDJ regions with primers for the TCR constant region and the 5'RACE anchor. Sample indexes and Illumina adaptors were added in a first PCR, after which library yield was increased in a second PCR. After purification with Ampure beads, the TCR product of roughly 650 bp was size-selected on a 2% E-gel SizeSelection system. Before pooling, library quality was assessed on a Bioanalyzer, concentration was determined with Qubit, and library quantification was performed with the Kapa Library Quantification kit. An Illumina HiSeq 2500 was used to sequence the libraries paired-end at 2 x 150 bp. To increase sequence diversity, roughly 24-32% phiX was spiked into each library pool. The original pipeline was this. Quality-filtered reads were processed with the UMI-based MiGEC pipeline, and over 85% of raw TCR sequences were removed by the MiGEC pipeline during error correction. IMGT germline references were used for aligning VDJ genes, and each clonotype was defined as a unique CDR3 amino acid sequence together with its V-J genes. Clonal expansion, Shannon diversity and CDR3 relatedness were evaluated with VDJtools (CalcPairwiseDistances, ClusterSamples), while phylogenetic trees were built in CLCbio workbench. A clone was classed as expanded if it had 8 or more unique UMIs, a cutoff based on coefficient-of-variation modelling across technical triplicates. The public reads were run again by TCRdb, first through fastp at Q25 and then through MiXCR, and only productive beta chains were kept. Merged by CDR3 protein, the rows form single entries marked with the most common genes and DNA. The V and J calls follow TCRdb's processing rather than the paper's. The sample table records around 100,000 distinct CDR3 sequences; approximately 10% of these occur just once. 2.5% to 4% of the sample rests with the top ten.

The time point label of this sample denotes: longitudinal time-point 3. Libraries from unsorted PBMCs were made from 2 million PBMCs kept in RNAlater at -80 degrees C until RNA extraction. Peripheral blood underwent Ficoll-Hypaque density gradient centrifugation to isolate PBMCs, which were then cryopreserved in liquid nitrogen. The paper as a whole reports these results and caveats: No identical CDR3 amino acid sequences were found to be shared among expanded clones across subjects, suggesting that TCR-beta repertoires were private in all groups. TCR clonal expansion was greatest in HAM/TSP patients and smallest in MS patients, who ranked below even healthy controls.

Notes on this clonotype: What antigen it recognizes has not been identified. Base qualities are not at hand, and no much larger clone is one base apart.

Spanning cysteine to phenylalanine, the CDR3 consists of 15 amino acids. The kept DNA is CDR3 alone, 45 bases in frame from the first base. The germline V gene sets CDR1 to LGHNT and CDR2 to FRNRAP. The junction shows trimming of 5 bases on V and 0 bases on J, plus 8 bases between the germline ends. The sequence came from a female donor with HTLV-1-associated myelopathy (HAM/TSP). The specimen sequenced was PBMCs. The chain uses TRBV12-5 and TRBJ2-6; a confident D gene designation cannot be given. CDR3 protein: CASGDLSSGANVLTF. At the DNA level, the sequence is TGTGCTAGTGGTGATTTGAGCTCTGGGGCCAACGTCCTGACTTTC. With the portions outside the CDR3 filled from the reference TRBV12-5 and TRBJ2-6 genes, the complete variable region becomes DARVTQTPRHKVTEMGQEVTMRCQPILGHNTVFWYRQTMMQGLELLAYFRNRAPLDDSGMPKDRFSAEMPDATLATLKIQPSEPRDSAVYFCASGDLSSGANVLTFGAGSRLTVL.